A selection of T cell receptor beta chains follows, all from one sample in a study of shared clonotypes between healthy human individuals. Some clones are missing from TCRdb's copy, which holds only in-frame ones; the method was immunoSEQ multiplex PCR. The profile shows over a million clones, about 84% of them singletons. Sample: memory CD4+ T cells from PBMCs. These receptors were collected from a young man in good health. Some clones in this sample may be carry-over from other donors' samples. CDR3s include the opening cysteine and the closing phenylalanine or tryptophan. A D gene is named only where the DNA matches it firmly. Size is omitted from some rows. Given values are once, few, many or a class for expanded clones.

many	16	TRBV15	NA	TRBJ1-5	TGTGCCACCAGCCAAACAGGGAGAAAAAGCAATCAGCCCCAGCATTTT	CATSQTGRKSNQPQHF
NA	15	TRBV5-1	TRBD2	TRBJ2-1	TGCGCCAGCAGCTTGATAGCGGGAGTGGCAAGTGAGCAGTTCTTC	CASSLIAGVASEQFF
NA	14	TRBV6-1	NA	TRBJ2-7	TGTGCCAGCAGTTTCCGGGGTCCGTCCTACGAGCAGTACTTC	CASSFRGPSYEQYF
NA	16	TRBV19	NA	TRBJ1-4	TGTGCCAGTAGAAAAGGTCGCTCGCCAGAAAATGAAAAACTGTTTTTT	CASRKGRSPENEKLFF
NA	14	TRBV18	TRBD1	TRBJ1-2	TGTGCCAGCTCACCCCCGACAGGGAGCTATGGCTACACCTTC	CASSPPTGSYGYTF
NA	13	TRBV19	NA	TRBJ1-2	TGTGCCAGTCGTTGGGGGGGCCGGTATGGCTACACCTTC	CASRWGGRYGYTF
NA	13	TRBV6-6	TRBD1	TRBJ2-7	TGTGCCAGCAGTTACGGGACAGGGGACGAGCAGTACTTC	CASSYGTGDEQYF
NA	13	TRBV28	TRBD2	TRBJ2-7	TGTGCCAGCAGTTGGAGCGGGAGATACGAGCAGTACTTC	CASSWSGRYEQYF
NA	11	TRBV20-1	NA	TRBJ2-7	TGCAGTGCCCTGTTTGGTTACGAGCAGTACTTC	CSALFGYEQYF
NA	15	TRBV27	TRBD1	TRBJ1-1	TGTGCCAGCAGTTTGACCGGGACAGCAAACACTGAAGCTTTCTTT	CASSLTGTANTEAFF
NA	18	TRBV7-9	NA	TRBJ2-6	TGTGCCAGCACCGAAACGCTGGGGTTCGGGACTGGGGCCAACGTCCTGACTTTC	CASTETLGFGTGANVLTF
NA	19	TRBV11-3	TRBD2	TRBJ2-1	TGTGCCAGCAGCCCACATAGCCTAGCGGGAGGGAACTCCTACAATGAGCAGTTCTTC	CASSPHSLAGGNSYNEQFF
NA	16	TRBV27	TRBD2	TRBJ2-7	TGTGCCAGCAGTCCCATACTAGCGGGGGTACTCTACGAGCAGTACTTC	CASSPILAGVLYEQYF
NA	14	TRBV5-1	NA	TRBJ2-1	TGCGCCAGCAGCTTGGCGGGATCCTCCAATGAGCAGTTCTTC	CASSLAGSSNEQFF